One and the same sample provided the 24 T cell receptor beta chains below, sequenced in a study of beta chain features in type 1 diabetes. Every isolated RNA sample was fully reverse transcribed, so sequencing captured expressed TCRB transcripts. Assay: immunoSEQ multiplex PCR; the TCRdb copy retains only in-frame clones and omits some. The sample has under 550,000 clones; 9.5% to 12% are singletons. The specimen sequenced was naive CD4+ T cells from blood. These receptors all stem from a woman between 18 and 30 years old in good health.

In its sample, this clone was seen a few times. CDR3 in DNA: TGTGCCAGCAGCTTAACCCTTAGCGGGGGCACGGATGAGCAGTTCTTC. Its protein product is CASSLTLSGGTDEQFF. The chain is built from TRBV7-3 and TRBJ2-1; 9 bases map to TRBD2. V was pared by 0 bases and J by 8 bases, with 8 bases of the junction left unmatched. The CDR3 totals 16 residues. Germline CDR1 and CDR2: SGHTA and FQGTGA. The full variable domain, with the rest looked up from reference TRBV7-3 and TRBJ2-1, is GAGVSQTPSNKVTEKGKYVELRCDPISGHTALYWYRQSLGQGPEFLIYFQGTGAADDSGLPNDRFFAVRPEGSVSTLKIQRTERGDSAVYLCASSLTLSGGTDEQFFGPGTRLTVL.

CDR3 DNA sequence: TGTGCCAGCAGCCGAGACAGGGCGTTCACAGATACGCAGTATTTT. Translating gives CASSRDRAFTDTQYF. The chain couples TRBV5-6 to TRBJ2-3, with TRBD1 identical over 7 bases. Unmatched junction bases numbered 7, after V lost 4 bases and J lost 2 bases. Per the germline V gene, CDR1 is SGHDT and CDR2 is YYEEEE. The CDR3 is 15 amino acids.

The chain combines TRBV9 with TRBJ2-5, with D possibly being TRBD1 or TRBD2 (5 bases each). V was trimmed by 0 bases and J by 5 bases, leaving 14 bases between them. The CDR3 sequence is 15 residues long. CDR1 is SGDLS, CDR2 YYNGEE, per germline. CDR3: CASSVGGVPRETQYF. The CDR3 coding sequence is TGTGCCAGCAGCGTAGGAGGGGTCCCGAGGGAGACCCAGTACTTC.

This clone was counted a few times. The V gene is TRBV29-1, the J gene TRBJ2-1; TRBD2 aligns across 11 bases. CDR3 length: 14 residues. Germline CDR1 is SQVTM and CDR2 is ANQGSEA. Trimming removed 7 bases from V and 8 bases from J; junction bases left unmatched: 10. CDR3 in DNA: TGCAGCGCCCAGACTAGCGGGGTCGGCGATGAGCAGTTCTTC. Translated: CSAQTSGVGDEQFF.

This clone was counted a few times. The chain recombines TRBV9 with TRBJ2-1, with TRBD2 identical over 7 bases. V lost 0 bases and J lost 3; bases outside the gene matches: 3. This CDR3 contains 15 residues. Germline CDR1 and CDR2: SGDLS and YYNGEE. The CDR3 region has the DNA TGTGCCAGCAGCGTAGCGGGGGACTACTACAATGAGCAGTTCTTC. It is translated as CASSVAGDYYNEQFF.

CDR3 in DNA: TGTGCCAGCAGCTTACGGCCCACGGACAGGGGGGAGACCCAGTACTTC. It encodes CASSLRPTDRGETQYF. The chain employs TRBV7-9 and TRBJ2-5; TRBD1 matches at 10 bases. The V gene's germline CDR1 is SEHNR and CDR2 FQNEAQ (reference sequence). This CDR3 is built from 16 residues. The J segment lost 5 bases and the V segment lost 2 bases, leaving 8 bases of the junction unmatched.

This clone turned up a few times. This CDR3 is also generated by other DNA sequences in the sample. The gene calls are TRBV30 and TRBJ1-1, with D unclear. Germline V gene sequence: CDR1 GTSNPN, CDR2 SVGIG (reference sequence). This CDR3 has 13 amino acids. Trimming took off 0 bases at V and 1 base at J, with 6 bases between the two ends. CDR3 protein: CAWSVLGNTEAFF. The CDR3 coding sequence is TGTGCCTGGAGTGTATTAGGGAACACTGAAGCTTTCTTT.

The chain couples TRBV7-9 to TRBJ1-2; 7 bases map to TRBD1. The CDR3 covers 13 residues. Germline V gene sequence: CDR1 SEHNR, CDR2 FQNEAQ (reference sequence). V gave up 1 base and J gave up 8 bases; unmatched junction bases: 4. DNA of the CDR3: TGTGCCAGCAGCTTAGGACAGGGTTTCGGCTACACCTTC. Translation: CASSLGQGFGYTF.

The chain combines TRBV29-1 with TRBJ2-3; possible D gene TRBD2, 5 bases. CDR3 length: 14 residues. Looked up from germline, CDR1 is SQVTM and CDR2 is ANQGSEA. V was clipped by 0 bases and J by 8 bases, with 15 bases between them. The CDR3 loop is CSVEESPRSGTQYF. CDR3 DNA sequence: TGCAGCGTTGAAGAATCCCCCCGAAGCGGTACGCAGTATTTT.

Concerning this clone: The same CDR3 is also encoded by other DNA sequences in this sample. The chain links TRBV30 to TRBJ2-5; the D is unclear. The DNA end lines up better with TRBJ2-7; the J call may be wrong. The CDR3 consists of 11 residues. Germline V gene data show CDR1 as GTSNPN and CDR2 as SVGIG (reference sequence). CDR3 loop: CAWSGLYEQYF. The CDR3 DNA is TGTGCCTGGAGTGGGTTGTACGAGCAGTACTTC.

The rearrangement uses TRBV7-2 and TRBJ2-5; TRBD1 might be the D (6 bases). V lost 6 bases and J lost 4, with 15 bases in between. Germline lookup yields CDR1 SGHTA and CDR2 FQGNSA. This CDR3 has 14 residues. CDR3 in DNA: TGTGCCAGCAGAGAACAGGGCTCTGGAGAGACCCAGTACTTC. Translated: CASREQGSGETQYF.

There are many counts of this clone. The chain is built from TRBV7-9 and TRBJ2-4; 9 nucleotides line up with TRBD2. The germline V gene encodes CDR1 SEHNR and CDR2 FQNEAQ (reference sequence). Trimming cost V 0 bases and J 0 bases; bases outside gene matches: 3. This CDR3 region has 17 residues. DNA of the CDR3: TGTGCCAGCAGCTTAGCTAGCGGGAGTCTAGCCAAAAACATTCAGTACTTC. Protein product: CASSLASGSLAKNIQYF.

The rearrangement links TRBV10-3 to TRBJ2-7, with a weak D call TRBD2 (5 bases). The V and J ends lost 3 bases and 5 bases respectively, with 8 bases between them. Looked up from germline, CDR1 is ENHRY and CDR2 is SYGVKD. The CDR3 is 12 residues long. The CDR3: CAISDLGDEQYV. The CDR3 DNA reads TGTGCCATCAGTGATCTCGGGGACGAGCAGTACGTC.

This clone has just a few counts. The chain carries TRBV11-2 and TRBJ2-3; 12 bases fit TRBD2. Germline CDR1 reads SGHAT; CDR2 reads FQNNGV. Trimming at V came to 5 bases and at J to 6 bases, leaving 6 bases not matched to a gene. The CDR3 spans 15 residues. The CDR3 reads CASSLLAGGWDTQYF. In DNA form, the CDR3 reads TGTGCCAGCAGCCTCCTAGCGGGAGGGTGGGATACGCAGTATTTT.

This clone was detected only a few times. The rearrangement uses TRBV5-5 and TRBJ2-1; D might be TRBD1 (6 bases). The germline V gene encodes CDR1 SGHKS and CDR2 YYEKEE (reference sequence). The CDR3 is made up of 15 amino acids. The ends were cut back, 1 base at V and 5 bases at J, with 13 bases in the middle. CDR3 region: CASSLSPQGHNEQFF. CDR3 nucleotide sequence: TGTGCCAGCAGCTTGAGTCCACAGGGCCACAATGAGCAGTTCTTC.

This clone has a handful of counts. The chain couples TRBV9 to TRBJ2-6, with 8 bases lining up with TRBD2. The CDR3 totals 16 residues. Per the germline V gene, CDR1 is SGDLS and CDR2 is YYNGEE. V lost 4 bases, J lost 0 bases, and 3 bases stayed unmatched. CDR3 sequence reads: CASSLAGDSGANVLTF. In nucleotides, the CDR3 is TGTGCCAGCAGCCTAGCGGGCGACTCTGGGGCCAACGTCCTGACTTTC.

The chain links TRBV9 to TRBJ2-2; D not certain. Germline-derived CDR1 and CDR2 are SGDLS and YYNGEE. V gave up 0 bases and J gave up 6 bases, with 6 bases separating them. The CDR3 consists of 13 residues. The CDR3 sequence: CASSVVVAGELFF. In DNA form, the CDR3 reads TGTGCCAGCAGCGTAGTAGTGGCCGGGGAGCTGTTTTTT. The variable domain in full, with the rest retrieved from reference TRBV9 and TRBJ2-2, is DSGVTQTPKHLITATGQRVTLRCSPRSGDLSVYWYQQSLDQGLQFLIQYYNGEERAKGNILERFSAQQFPDLHSELNLSSLELGDSALYFCASSVVVAGELFFGEGSRLTVL.

Only a few counts were recorded for this clone. This sequence joins TRBV6-5 and TRBJ2-3; the match to TRBD1 covers 7 bases. V gave up 4 bases and J gave up 4 bases; unmatched junction bases: 5. In germline, CDR1 is MNHEY, CDR2 SVGAGI. The CDR3 loop spans 14 amino acids. Written as DNA, the CDR3 is TGTGCCAGCAGTTCGACAGGGTTTGCAGATACGCAGTATTTT. It specifies CASSSTGFADTQYF.

V usage is TRBV7-8 and J usage is TRBJ2-3; D not certain. V was cut by 5 bases and J by 2 bases, with 11 bases left in between. CDR1 is SGHVS, CDR2 FQNEAQ, per germline. This CDR3 has 14 amino acids. CDR3 nucleotide sequence: TGTGCCAGCAGCCTCAAGCGTTTCACAGATACGCAGTATTTT. The encoded protein is CASSLKRFTDTQYF.

This clone was counted ten times or more. The rearrangement uses TRBV30 and TRBJ2-5, with D possibly being TRBD1 (6 bases). The germline CDR1 and CDR2 sequences are GTSNPN and SVGIG (reference sequence). V was trimmed by 2 bases and J by 4 bases, leaving 11 bases between them. The CDR3 loop spans 13 amino acids. CDR3 region: CAWSRGSGETQYF. CDR3 nucleotide sequence: TGTGCCTGGAGTAGGGGGAGCGGAGAGACCCAGTACTTC.

This clone was observed a few times. The chain has TRBV9 and TRBJ1-3; D might be TRBD1 (6 bases). This CDR3 has 15 residues. Germline CDR1 reads SGDLS; CDR2 reads YYNGEE. Trimming cost V 4 bases and J 3 bases, with 14 bases left between them. CDR3 DNA sequence: TGTGCCAGCAGCCCCCCGGGGGCAGTTGGAAACACCATATATTTT. Protein: CASSPPGAVGNTIYF.

This clone was seen a few times. The rearrangement uses TRBV15 and TRBJ1-3; tentatively, D is TRBD1 (5 bases). V dropped 1 base and J dropped 3 bases, with 7 bases sitting between them. Germline CDR1 reads LNHNV; CDR2 reads YYDKDF (reference sequence). The CDR3 is 14 amino acids. For the CDR3, the DNA is TGTGCCACCAGCAGAGTTCAGGGTGGAAACACCATATATTTT. Translation gives CATSRVQGGNTIYF.

The V and J genes are TRBV6-6 and TRBJ1-1; D unresolved. Trimming took 6 bases from V and 1 from J, leaving 12 bases between them. CDR3 size: 14 residues. The germline CDR1 and CDR2 sequences are MNHNY and SVGAGI (reference sequence). CDR3 residues: CASRQDWGNTEAFF. CDR3 DNA: TGTGCCAGCAGGCAAGACTGGGGGAACACTGAAGCTTTCTTT.

The chain links TRBV29-1 to TRBJ2-3; weak D call: TRBD2 (5 bases). From germline, CDR1 is SQVTM and CDR2 ANQGSEA. The CDR3 is made up of 12 amino acids. V was cut by 7 bases and J by 8 bases, with 16 bases left in between. In DNA form, the CDR3 reads TGCAGCGGGAGGAGTCACCCGGGTACGCAGTATTTT. Translation gives CSGRSHPGTQYF.